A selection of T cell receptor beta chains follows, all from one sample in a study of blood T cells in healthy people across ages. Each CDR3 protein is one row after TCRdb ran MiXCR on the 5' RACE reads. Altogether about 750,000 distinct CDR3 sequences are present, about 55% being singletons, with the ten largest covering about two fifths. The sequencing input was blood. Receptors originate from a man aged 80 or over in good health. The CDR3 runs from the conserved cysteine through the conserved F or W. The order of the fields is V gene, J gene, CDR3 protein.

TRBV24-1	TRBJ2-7	CATSDPRRGYEQYF
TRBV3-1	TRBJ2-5	CASSQWEQRQYF
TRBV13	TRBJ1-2	CASSHSGRPLLDGYTF
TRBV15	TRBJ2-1	CATSRDLREQFF
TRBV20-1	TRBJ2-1	CSARAASRTYNEQFF
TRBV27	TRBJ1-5	CASSFGGGVGQPQHF
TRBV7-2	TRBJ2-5	CASSYTGVLQETQYF
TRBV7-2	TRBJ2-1	CASSSGQGVGDEQFF
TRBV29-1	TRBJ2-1	CSVEGTSGSSYNEQFF
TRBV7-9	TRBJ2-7	CASSVAAGRTYEQYF
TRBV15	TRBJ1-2	CATSIGGVQSNYGYTF
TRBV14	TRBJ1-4	CASSHIPGRRGEKLFF
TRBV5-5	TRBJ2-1	CASSLEALRNEQFF
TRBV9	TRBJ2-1	CASSVVGLLGNEQFF
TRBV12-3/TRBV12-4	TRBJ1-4	CASSNRQELFF
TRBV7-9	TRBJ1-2	CASSPGTDLSGYTF
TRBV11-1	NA	CASSSDLVRYEQYF
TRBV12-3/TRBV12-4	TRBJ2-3	CASTLLGLRTDTQYF
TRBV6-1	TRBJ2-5	CASSERRRVPQETQYF
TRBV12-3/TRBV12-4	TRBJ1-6	CASSLGLRGNSPLHF
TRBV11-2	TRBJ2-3	CASSSNRGVRYAYF
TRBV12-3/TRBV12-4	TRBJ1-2	CASSLLPGSKQVTF
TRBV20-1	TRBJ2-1	CSAGGGGDEQFF
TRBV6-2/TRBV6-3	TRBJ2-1	CASSFVPIGYNEQFF
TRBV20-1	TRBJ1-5	CSASMGVDQPQHF
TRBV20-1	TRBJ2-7	CSARTGIAYEQYF
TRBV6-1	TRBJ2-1	CAGGEREGHDEQFF
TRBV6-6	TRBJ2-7	CASSDPGLSREQYF
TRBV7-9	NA	CASSSRGSAAKNEQYF
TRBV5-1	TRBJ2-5	CASVSEETQYF
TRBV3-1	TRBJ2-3	CASRDNGIDTQYF
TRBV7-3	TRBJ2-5	CASSPGGAEETQYF
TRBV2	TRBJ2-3	CASRILRERPDTQYF
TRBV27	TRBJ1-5	CASPGGIKNQPQHF
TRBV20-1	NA	CSARDLREETQYF
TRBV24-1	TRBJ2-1	CATSDLGNGRNNNEQFF
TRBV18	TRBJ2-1	CASSPLGLAGDYNEQFF
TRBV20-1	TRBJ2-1	CSALSGSSGINEQFF
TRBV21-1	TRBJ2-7	CASSPQGSSGDTAYEQYF
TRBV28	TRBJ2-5	CASSVPGQGNPYF
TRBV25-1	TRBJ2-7	CASSAGAGIYEQYF
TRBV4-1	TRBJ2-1	CASSQDLAIWSYNEQFF
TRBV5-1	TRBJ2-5	CASSLPRGARETQYF
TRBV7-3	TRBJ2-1	CASSPGVAGANNEQFF
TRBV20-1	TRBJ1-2	CSATAPTGANGYTF
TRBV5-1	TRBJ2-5	CASSSSLDSGETQYF
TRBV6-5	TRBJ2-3	CASFPLGAGADTQYF
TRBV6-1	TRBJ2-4	CASSEARQGASIQYF
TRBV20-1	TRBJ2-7	CSARGWAVYEQYF
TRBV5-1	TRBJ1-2	CASSRGSGGYTF
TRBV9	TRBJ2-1	CASSFPNRSREGRWNEQFF
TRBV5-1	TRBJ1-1	CASSFGQSTEAFF
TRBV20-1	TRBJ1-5	CSARGTGGLQFQHF
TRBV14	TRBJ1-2	CASSREGAWGYGYTF
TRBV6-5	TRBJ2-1	CASRETGRNNEQFF
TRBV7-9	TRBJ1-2	CASRLGTVANYGYTF
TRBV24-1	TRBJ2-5	CATSEPQGGETQYF
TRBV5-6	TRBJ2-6	CASSFVGSSGANVLTF
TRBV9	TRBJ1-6	CASSRGGWGSPLHF